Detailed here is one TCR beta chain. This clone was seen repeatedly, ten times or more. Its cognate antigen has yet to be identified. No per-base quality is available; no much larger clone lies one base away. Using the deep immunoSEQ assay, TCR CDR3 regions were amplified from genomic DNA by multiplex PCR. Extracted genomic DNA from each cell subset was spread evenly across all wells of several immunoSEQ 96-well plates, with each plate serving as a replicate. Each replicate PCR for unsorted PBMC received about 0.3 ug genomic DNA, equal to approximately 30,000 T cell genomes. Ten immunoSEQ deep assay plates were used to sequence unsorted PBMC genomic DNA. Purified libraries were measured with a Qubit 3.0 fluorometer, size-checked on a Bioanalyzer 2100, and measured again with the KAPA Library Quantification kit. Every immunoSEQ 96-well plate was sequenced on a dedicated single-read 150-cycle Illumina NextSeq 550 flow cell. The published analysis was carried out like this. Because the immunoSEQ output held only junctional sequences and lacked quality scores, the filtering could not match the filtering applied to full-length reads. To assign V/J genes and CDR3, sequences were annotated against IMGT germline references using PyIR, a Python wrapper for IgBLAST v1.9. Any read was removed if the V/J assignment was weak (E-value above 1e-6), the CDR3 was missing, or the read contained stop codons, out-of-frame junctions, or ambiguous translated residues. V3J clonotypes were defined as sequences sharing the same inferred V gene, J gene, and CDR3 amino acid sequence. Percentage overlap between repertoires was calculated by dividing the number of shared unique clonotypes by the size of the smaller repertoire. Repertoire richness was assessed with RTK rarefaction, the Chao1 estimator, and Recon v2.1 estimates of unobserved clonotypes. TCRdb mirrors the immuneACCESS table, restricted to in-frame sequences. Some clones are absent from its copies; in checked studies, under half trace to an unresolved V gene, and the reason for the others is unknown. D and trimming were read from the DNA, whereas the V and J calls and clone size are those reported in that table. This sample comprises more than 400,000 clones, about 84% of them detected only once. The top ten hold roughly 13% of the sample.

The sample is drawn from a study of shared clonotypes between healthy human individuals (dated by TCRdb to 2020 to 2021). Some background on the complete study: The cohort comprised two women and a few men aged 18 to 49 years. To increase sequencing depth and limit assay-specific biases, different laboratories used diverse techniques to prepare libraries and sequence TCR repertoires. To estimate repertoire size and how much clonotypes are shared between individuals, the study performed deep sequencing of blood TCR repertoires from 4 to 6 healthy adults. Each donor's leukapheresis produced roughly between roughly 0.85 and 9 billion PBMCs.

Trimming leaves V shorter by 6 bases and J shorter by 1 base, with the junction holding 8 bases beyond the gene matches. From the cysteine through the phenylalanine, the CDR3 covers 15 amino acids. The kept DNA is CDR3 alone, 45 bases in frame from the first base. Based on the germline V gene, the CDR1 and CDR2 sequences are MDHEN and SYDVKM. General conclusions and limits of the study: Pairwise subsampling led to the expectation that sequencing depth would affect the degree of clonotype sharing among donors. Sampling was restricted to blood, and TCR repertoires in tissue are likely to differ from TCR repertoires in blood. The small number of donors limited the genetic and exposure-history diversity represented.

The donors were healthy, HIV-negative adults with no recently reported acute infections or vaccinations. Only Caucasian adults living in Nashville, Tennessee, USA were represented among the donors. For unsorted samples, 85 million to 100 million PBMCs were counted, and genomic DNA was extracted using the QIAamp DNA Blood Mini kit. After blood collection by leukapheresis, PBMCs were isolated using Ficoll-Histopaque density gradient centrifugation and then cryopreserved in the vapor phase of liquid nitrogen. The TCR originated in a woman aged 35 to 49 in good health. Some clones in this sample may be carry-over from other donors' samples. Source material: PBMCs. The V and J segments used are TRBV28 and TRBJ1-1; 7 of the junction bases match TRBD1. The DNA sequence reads TGTGCCAGCAGCCGTTGGGGACAGACGAACACTGAAGCTTTCTTT. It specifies CASSRWGQTNTEAFF. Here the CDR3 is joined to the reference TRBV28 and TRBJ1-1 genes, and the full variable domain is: DVKVTQSSRYLVKRTGEKVFLECVQDMDHENMFWYRQDPGLGLRLIYFSYDVKMKEKGDIPEGYSVSREKKERFSLILESASTNQTSMYLCASSRWGQTNTEAFFGQGTRLTVV.